The rows below give T cell receptor beta chains drawn from one sample of a study of response to subunit inactivated influenza vaccine. TCRdb passed the RT-PCR reads through MiXCR, listing each CDR3 protein once. In the table there are about 650,000 distinct CDR3 sequences, approximately 14% of which are singletons. The material was PBMCs from blood, obtained less than 13 days after vaccination. The receptors derive from a man in his fifties who received an inactivated influenza vaccine. Both conserved end residues are part of each CDR3. Fields, in order: V gene, J gene, clone size, CDR3 protein. Size values are once, few and many counts, or a class for expanded clones, and some rows have none.

>TRBV24-1|TRBJ2-1|few
CATSGRDPIYNEQFF
>TRBV1|TRBJ1-6|few
CTSSLPGTDGSPLHF
>TRBV6-2/TRBV6-3|TRBJ2-4|few
CASSSQRLLAGTLAKNIQYF
>TRBV4-2|TRBJ2-7|-
CASSQERERTEQYF
>TRBV29-1|TRBJ2-7|few
CSARDYEQYF
>TRBV15|TRBJ2-1|few
CATSRKIGSYNEQFF
>TRBV24-1|TRBJ2-2|few
CATSAPRKLPGELFF
>TRBV5-1|TRBJ2-7|few
CASSLDAAQAAYEQYF
>TRBV30|TRBJ2-3|-
CAWSVGGGAKDTQYF
>TRBV28|TRBJ2-6|-
CASSPGAAGANVLTF
>TRBV5-1|TRBJ2-7|few
CASSPHQGLGTEQYF
>TRBV29-1|TRBJ2-1|few
CSASLGGVKYNEQFF
>TRBV6-2/TRBV6-3|TRBJ2-1|-
CASSTSGGLNEQFF
>TRBV7-6|TRBJ2-7|-
CASRADRGSYEQYF
>TRBV15|TRBJ1-2|-
CATSRDLPGGKGYTF
>TRBV4-1|TRBJ1-2|-
CASSQGQAGGDGYTF
>TRBV21-1|TRBJ2-7|few
CASSKFWAGSEQYF
>TRBV6-2/TRBV6-3|TRBJ2-4|few
CASSYFRGAKNIQYF
>TRBV2|TRBJ2-3|-
CASSEDWTLLMDTQYF
>TRBV29-1|TRBJ2-2|few
CSVERAHTGELFF
>TRBV29-1|TRBJ2-5|many
CSVEDRGWETQYF
>TRBV6-1|TRBJ2-7|-
CASSPAATSGSYEQYF
>TRBV25-1|TRBJ2-4|-
CASSLSGQPLQYF
>TRBV11-2|TRBJ1-1|few
CASRFTGVAFF
>TRBV6-5|TRBJ1-6|many
CASSYSGQGNSPLHF
>TRBV20-1|TRBJ2-3|-
CSAGRRGGVADTQYF
>TRBV6-5|TRBJ2-7|-
CASSYSSDHSYEQYF
>TRBV4-1|TRBJ2-7|few
CASSQPGQGVYEQYF
>TRBV10-3|TRBJ2-3|-
CAIRRGRGDTDTQYF
>TRBV5-1|TRBJ1-2|many
CASSLAYRRGYGYTF
>TRBV20-1|TRBJ2-7|few
CSANDRDPYEQYF
>TRBV5-6|TRBJ2-2|few
CASSFITSGGILTGELFF
>TRBV2|TRBJ2-7|-
CASGETGTSGTSYEQYF
>TRBV20-1|TRBJ1-6|few
CSARDTGAGEYMGSPLHF
>TRBV7-9|TRBJ2-7|-
CASSLVTWGSFTYEQYF
>TRBV15|TRBJ1-1|-
CATSRDSLGQARINTEAFF
>TRBV10-3|TRBJ2-3|few
CAISESGSSGRHTDTQYF
>TRBV6-2/TRBV6-3|TRBJ2-7|many
CASSSAYPSNRGFGYEQYF
>TRBV12-3/TRBV12-4|TRBJ1-4|few
CASSLWTGNEKLFF
>TRBV20-1|TRBJ2-7|-
CSARDPLAGGQYEQYF
>TRBV12-3/TRBV12-4|TRBJ2-2|-
CASSLDGGLLTGELFF
>TRBV5-1|TRBJ1-6|many
CASRPDRGYSPLHF
>TRBV11-1|TRBJ2-1|few
CASSPGSGSTNEQFF
>TRBV10-3|TRBJ2-5|-
CASGQGGEETQYF
>TRBV3-1|TRBJ1-6|-
CASSQGTGSSPLHF
>TRBV5-1|TRBJ1-1|-
CASSVMTDTEAFF
>TRBV29-1|TRBJ2-7|few
CSVSSGDWSYEQYF
>TRBV2|TRBJ2-1|few
CASSESGWGNTNEQFF